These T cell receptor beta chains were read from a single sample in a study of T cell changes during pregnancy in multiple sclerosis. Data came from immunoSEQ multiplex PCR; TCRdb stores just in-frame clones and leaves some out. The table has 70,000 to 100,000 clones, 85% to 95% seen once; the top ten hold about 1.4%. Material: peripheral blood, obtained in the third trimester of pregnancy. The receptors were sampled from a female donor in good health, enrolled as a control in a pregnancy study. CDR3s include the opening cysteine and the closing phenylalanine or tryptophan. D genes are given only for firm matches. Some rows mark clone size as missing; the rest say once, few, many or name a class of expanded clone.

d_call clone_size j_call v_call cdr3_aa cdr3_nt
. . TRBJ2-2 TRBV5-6 CASSFGVSGELFF TGTGCCAGCAGTTTCGGGGTGTCCGGGGAGCTGTTTTTT
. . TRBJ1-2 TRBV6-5 CASTPGRGGGYTF TGTGCCAGCACCCCGGGGAGGGGGGGTGGCTACACCTTC
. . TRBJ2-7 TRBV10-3 CAISEKRDEQYF TGTGCCATCAGCGAGAAGAGGGACGAGCAGTACTTC
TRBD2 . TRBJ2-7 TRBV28 CASSSGTSGRTYYEQYF TGTGCCAGCAGTTCCGGGACTAGCGGGAGAACTTATTACGAGCAGTACTTC
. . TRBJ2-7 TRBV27 CASSAIASAVTYEQYF TGTGCCAGCAGCGCCATAGCTAGCGCGGTGACCTACGAGCAGTACTTC
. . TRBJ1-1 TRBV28 CASSLFNQGSNTEAFF TGTGCCAGCAGTTTATTTAATCAGGGATCGAACACTGAAGCTTTCTTT
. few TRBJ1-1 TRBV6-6 CASSGQLNTEAFF TGTGCCAGCAGTGGACAGTTGAACACTGAAGCTTTCTTT
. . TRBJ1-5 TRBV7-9 CASSALGAQHF TGTGCCAGCAGCGCCTTAGGGGCCCAGCATTTT
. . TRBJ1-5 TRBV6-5 CASGTVEPQHF TGTGCCAGCGGGACTGTGGAGCCCCAGCATTTT
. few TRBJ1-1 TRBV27 CASSPGIGTEAFF TGTGCCAGCAGTCCAGGGATAGGAACTGAAGCTTTCTTT
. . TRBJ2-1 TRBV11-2 CASSLVIGESYNEQFF TGTGCCAGCAGCTTAGTCATTGGGGAGTCCTACAATGAGCAGTTCTTC
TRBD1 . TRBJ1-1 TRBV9 CASSGTGENTEAFF TGTGCCAGCAGCGGGACAGGGGAGAACACTGAAGCTTTCTTT
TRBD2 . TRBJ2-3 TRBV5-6 CASSFTSGSNTDTQYF TGTGCCAGCAGCTTCACAAGCGGGAGTAACACAGATACGCAGTATTTT
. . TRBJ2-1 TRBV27 CASGGIPGLHYRNEQFF TGTGCCAGCGGAGGGATACCGGGGCTTCATTACCGCAATGAGCAGTTCTTC
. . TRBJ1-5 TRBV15 CAIGAARRSNQPQHF TGTGCCATAGGGGCAGCCAGACGTAGCAATCAGCCCCAGCATTTT
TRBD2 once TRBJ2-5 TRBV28 CASSLGGGLETQYF TGTGCCAGCAGTTTAGGGGGAGGGTTGGAGACCCAGTACTTC
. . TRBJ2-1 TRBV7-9 CASSLTIGGVYEQFF TGTGCCAGCAGCCTAACTATAGGCGGGGTATATGAGCAGTTCTTC
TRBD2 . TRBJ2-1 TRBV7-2 CASSLTSGDYNEQFF TGTGCCAGCAGCTTGACTAGCGGGGACTACAATGAGCAGTTCTTC
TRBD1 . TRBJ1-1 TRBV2 CASSELGQSNTEAFF TGTGCCAGCAGTGAATTGGGACAGTCGAACACTGAAGCTTTCTTT
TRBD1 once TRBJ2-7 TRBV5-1 CASSLEGTGRSEQYF TGCGCCAGCAGCTTGGAAGGGACAGGGAGATCCGAGCAGTACTTC
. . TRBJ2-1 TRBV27 CASSLSIIGRGDEQFF TGTGCCAGCAGTTTATCGATAATAGGCAGGGGGGATGAGCAGTTCTTC
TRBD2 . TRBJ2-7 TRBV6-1 CASSEEIAGGNEQYF TGTGCCAGCAGTGAAGAAATTGCGGGAGGAAACGAGCAGTACTTC
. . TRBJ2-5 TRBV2 CASSEQQETQYF TGTGCCAGCAGTGAACAGCAAGAGACCCAGTACTTC
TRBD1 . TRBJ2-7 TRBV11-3 CASSLGGQGTYEQYF TGTGCCAGCAGCCTTGGGGGACAGGGGACCTACGAGCAGTACTTC
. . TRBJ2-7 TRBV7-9 CAGSGVSYEQYF TGTGCGGGTAGCGGTGTTTCCTACGAGCAGTACTTC
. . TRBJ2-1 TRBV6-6 CASSYSGVGEQFF TGTGCCAGCAGTTACTCGGGAGTAGGTGAGCAGTTCTTC
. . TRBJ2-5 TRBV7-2 CASSLIGGTLQETQYF TGTGCCAGCAGCTTAATCGGCGGGACTTTGCAAGAGACCCAGTACTTC
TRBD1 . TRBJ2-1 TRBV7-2 CASSLEPTGYSEQFF TGTGCCAGCAGCTTAGAACCGACAGGGTACAGTGAGCAGTTCTTC
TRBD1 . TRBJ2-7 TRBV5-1 CASSLAIGTGYEQYF TGCGCCAGCAGCCTCGCCATTGGGACAGGCTACGAGCAGTACTTC
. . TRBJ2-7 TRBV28 CASSLSRVGEQYF TGTGCCAGCAGTTTATCCAGGGTTGGCGAGCAGTACTTC
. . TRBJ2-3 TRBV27 CASSFTGTPTDTQYF TGTGCCAGCAGTTTCACCGGGACTCCCACAGATACGCAGTATTTT
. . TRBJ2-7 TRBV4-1 CASSQEEGALYEQYF TGCGCCAGCAGCCAAGAAGAAGGGGCCCTATACGAGCAGTACTTC
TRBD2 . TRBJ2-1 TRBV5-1 CASSGTSGSLLGNEQFF TGCGCCAGCAGCGGGACTAGCGGCAGCCTTCTGGGTAATGAGCAGTTCTTC
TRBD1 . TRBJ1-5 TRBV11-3 CASSFLLWDRGCRGNQPQHF TGTGCCAGCAGCTTCCTTCTTTGGGACAGGGGGTGTAGGGGCAATCAGCCCCAGCATTTT
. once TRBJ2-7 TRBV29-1 CSVVSDEQYF TGCAGCGTTGTTAGCGACGAGCAGTACTTC
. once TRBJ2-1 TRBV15 CATSRDSYREHRPGNEQFF TGTGCCACCAGCAGAGATTCTTATAGGGAACACCGGCCGGGGAATGAGCAGTTCTTC
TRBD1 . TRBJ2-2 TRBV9 CASSTDRVNTGELFF TGTGCCAGCAGCACCGACAGGGTGAACACCGGGGAGCTGTTTTTT
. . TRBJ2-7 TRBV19 CASSIKGDPIYEQYF TGTGCCAGTAGTATCAAGGGGGATCCCATCTACGAGCAGTACTTC
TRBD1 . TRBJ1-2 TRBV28 CASSEDRDYGYTF TGTGCCAGCAGTGAGGACAGGGACTATGGCTACACCTTC
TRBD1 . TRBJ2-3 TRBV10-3 CAISGGQVGTDTQYF TGTGCCATCAGTGGGGGACAGGTCGGAACAGATACGCAGTATTTT
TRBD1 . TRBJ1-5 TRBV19 CASSGQGYQPQHF TGTGCCAGTAGCGGACAGGGGTATCAGCCCCAGCATTTT
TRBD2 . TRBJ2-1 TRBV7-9 CASSARLAGGDNEQFF TGTGCCAGCAGCGCCCGACTAGCGGGAGGGGACAATGAGCAGTTCTTC
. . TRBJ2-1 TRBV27 CASKLDNEQFF TGTGCCAGCAAACTAGACAATGAGCAGTTCTTC
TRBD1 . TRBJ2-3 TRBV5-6 CASSLPDRESTDTQYF TGTGCCAGCAGCTTGCCGGACAGGGAGTCCACAGATACGCAGTATTTT
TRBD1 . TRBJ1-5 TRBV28 CASSSGTGDRQPQHF TGTGCCAGCAGCTCCGGGACAGGAGATAGACAGCCCCAGCATTTT
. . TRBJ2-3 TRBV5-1 CASSETSRGGDTQYF TGCGCCAGCAGCGAGACTAGTCGAGGAGGAGATACGCAGTATTTT
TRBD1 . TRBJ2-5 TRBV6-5 CASSSGQSLVAQYF TGTGCCAGCAGTTCGGGACAGAGTCTCGTGGCCCAGTACTTC
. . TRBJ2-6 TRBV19 CAPRGSGANVLTF TGTGCCCCTCGGGGCTCTGGGGCCAACGTCCTGACTTTC
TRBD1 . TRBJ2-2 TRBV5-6 CASRGQANTGELFF TGTGCCAGCAGGGGACAGGCGAACACCGGGGAGCTGTTTTTT
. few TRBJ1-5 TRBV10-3 CAIRGEGNQPQHF TGTGCCATCAGAGGGGAGGGCAATCAGCCCCAGCATTTT
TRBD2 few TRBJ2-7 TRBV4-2 CASSQEGPGLAYEQYF TGTGCCAGCAGCCAAGAAGGACCGGGACTAGCGTACGAGCAGTACTTC
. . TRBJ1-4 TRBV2 CASSMGPKHEKLFF TGTGCCAGCAGCATGGGGCCCAAACATGAAAAACTGTTTTTT
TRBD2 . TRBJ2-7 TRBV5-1 CASSWTSGRADEQYF TGCGCCAGCAGCTGGACTAGCGGGAGGGCCGACGAGCAGTACTTC
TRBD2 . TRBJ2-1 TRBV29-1 CSVEIAGNEQFF TGCAGCGTTGAAATAGCGGGTAATGAGCAGTTCTTC